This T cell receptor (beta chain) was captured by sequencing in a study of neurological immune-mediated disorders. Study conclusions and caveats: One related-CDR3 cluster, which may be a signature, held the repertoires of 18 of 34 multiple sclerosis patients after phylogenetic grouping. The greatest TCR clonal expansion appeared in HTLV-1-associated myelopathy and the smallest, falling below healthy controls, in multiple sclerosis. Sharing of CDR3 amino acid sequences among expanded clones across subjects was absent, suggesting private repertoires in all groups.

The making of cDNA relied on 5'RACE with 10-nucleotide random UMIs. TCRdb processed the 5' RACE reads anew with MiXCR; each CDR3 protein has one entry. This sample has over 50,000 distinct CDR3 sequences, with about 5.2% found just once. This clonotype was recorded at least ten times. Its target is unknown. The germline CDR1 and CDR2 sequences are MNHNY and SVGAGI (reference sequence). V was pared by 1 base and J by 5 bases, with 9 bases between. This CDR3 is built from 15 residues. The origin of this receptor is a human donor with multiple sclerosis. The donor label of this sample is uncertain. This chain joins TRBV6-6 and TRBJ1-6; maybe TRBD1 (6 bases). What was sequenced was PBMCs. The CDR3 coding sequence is TGTGCCAGCAGTTACTACAGGGAGAATAATTCACCCCTCCACTTT. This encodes CASSYYRENNSPLHF.